The 5 T cell receptor beta chains given below trace back to one sample, sequenced in a study of shared clonotypes between healthy human individuals. Sequencing was performed with immunoSEQ multiplex PCR; in TCRdb, only in-frame clones are kept and a portion is missing. This sample has 2.3 million or so clones; approximately 93% occur once, and the top ten carry about 0.39%. Sequenced material: naive CD4+ T cells from PBMCs. Described subset: CD45RA+ positively selected. These receptor sequences come from a man between 18 and 35 years old in good health. Some clones in this sample may be carry-over from other donors' samples.

The chain has TRBV19 and TRBJ2-5, with D tentatively TRBD1 or TRBD2 (6 bases each). Germline CDR1 reads LNHDA; CDR2 reads SQIVND (reference sequence). This CDR3 contains 14 residues. V was cut by 6 bases and J by 5 bases, with 16 bases left in between. CDR3 nucleotide sequence: TGTGCCAGTAGGGAACCGGGGGCCCAGGAGACCCAGTACTTC. Protein product: CASREPGAQETQYF.

Details on this clone: One end of the junction fails to match germline, which may point to a read error. V is TRBV27 and J is TRBJ1-1; weak D call: TRBD1 (5 bases). The CDR3 is 17 amino acids. Germline CDR1 and CDR2: MNHEY and SMNVEV (reference sequence). CDR3 region: CTSSLYRGRQGRTEAFF. Here the CDR3 DNA reads TGTACCAGCAGTTTATATCGCGGCAGGCAGGGAAGAACTGAAGCTTTCTTT.

The chain links TRBV4-3 to TRBJ2-5, with TRBD1 matching 8 bases. Germline V gene data show CDR1 as LGHNA and CDR2 as YSLEER. The CDR3 extends over 15 amino acids. With 4 bases clipped from V and 5 bases from J, the junction kept 9 bases outside the gene matches. The CDR3 nucleotides read TGCGCCAGCAGCCCCGGGACAGGTCCGAGGGAGACCCAGTACTTC. Translating it yields CASSPGTGPRETQYF.

This sequence joins TRBV6-5 and TRBJ2-5, with 11 bases that match TRBD2. The CDR3 is made up of 16 amino acids. Germline CDR1 and CDR2: MNHEY and SVGAGI. With V trimmed by 0 bases and J by 1 base, 1 base remained unmatched. Written as DNA, the CDR3 is TGTGCCAGCAGTTACTCGACTAGCGGGACCCAAGAGACCCAGTACTTC. This sequence encodes CASSYSTSGTQETQYF.

In the case of this clone: This specimen includes other DNA sequences encoding the same CDR3. The rearrangement links TRBV28 to TRBJ2-1; TRBD1 or TRBD2 may be the D gene (5 bases each). The CDR3 length is 15 residues. The V gene lost 5 bases and the J gene lost 0 bases, with 11 bases spanning the gap. CDR1 is MDHEN, CDR2 SYDVKM, per germline. CDR3 DNA sequence: TGTGCCAGCAGTCGACCAGGGAGCTCCTACAATGAGCAGTTCTTC. Its protein product is CASSRPGSSYNEQFF.